What follows describes a single T cell receptor (beta chain). CDR3 size: 15 residues. The V gene end was trimmed by 10 bases and the J gene end by 2 bases; junction bases not matched to a gene: 5. The sample originates from a study of blood T cell repertoires in COVID-19. Overall study: Samples came from the United States, Italy and Spain, spanning acute and convalescent COVID-19.

The repertoire was sequenced with immunoSEQ multiplex PCR; TCRdb's copy has only in-frame clones and lacks some. The profile covers approximately 150,000 clones, with about 86% appearing a single time and approximately 8.2% taken by the ten largest. The sequenced material came from peripheral blood. This receptor was taken from a human donor in a cohort sampled during active COVID-19. The chain links TRBV23-1 to TRBJ2-1; 13 positions match TRBD2. TRBV23-1 counts as an open reading frame of uncertain function. The CDR3 coding sequence is TGCGCCACCGGGACTAGCGGGATAGCCTACAATGAGCAGTTCTTC. It is translated as CATGTSGIAYNEQFF.